This TCR beta chain emerged from a study of T cell clusters in autoimmune cytopenias. TRB was amplified by touch-down multiplex PCR, primer pools A and B combined. Reanalyzing the multiplex PCR reads, TCRdb keeps one entry per CDR3 protein, without DNA. This sample's table reports about 2,000 distinct CDR3 sequences. Each sample's input was 250 to 300 ng genomic DNA, 38,000 or so genome equivalents. Considering frequency, this clonotype is medium-sized. This sample was shared with a second study, whose subject was T cell repertoires in aging, cancer and after chemotherapy.

This sequence originates from a human donor in good health. Sequencing input: peripheral blood.

CDR3 loop: CASSSSGTDTYNEQFF. The rearrangement joins TRBV11-2 to TRBJ2-1; the TRBD1 assignment by TCRdb is unverifiable without DNA. This CDR3 has 16 amino acids. Per germline, CDR1 SGHAT and CDR2 FQNNGV.